Below are 16 T cell receptor beta chains sequenced from a single sample in a study of PD-1 blockade in classical Hodgkin lymphoma. All patients experienced relapse after autologous stem cell transplantation, and brentuximab vedotin exposure was variable. Researchers report purifying CD4+ T cells from thawed PBMCs by magnetic negative selection. Only in-frame clones appear in the TCRdb table, and some are missing; sequencing was by immunoSEQ multiplex PCR. The table lists about 4,200 clones, more than 75% of them singletons, with around 28% in the top ten. The sample here was CD4+ T cells from blood, taken at baseline. Receptors were obtained from a human donor with classical Hodgkin lymphoma.

The rearrangement links TRBV15 to TRBJ1-2; TRBD1 agrees at 9 bases. Losses at the gene ends were 3 bases for V and 7 bases for J; bases not matched to a gene: 3. The CDR3 has 13 residues. Germline CDR1 is LNHNV and CDR2 is YYDKDF (reference sequence). The CDR3 DNA sequence: TGTGCCACCAGCAGTACAGGGGGCTCTGGCTACACCTTC. Its protein is CATSSTGGSGYTF. The full variable domain, in which reference TRBV15 and TRBJ1-2 provide the parts outside the CDR3, is DAMVIQNPRYQVTQFGKPVTLSCSQTLNHNVMYWYQQKSSQAPKLLFHYYDKDFNNEADTPDNFQSRRPNTSFCFLDIRSPGLGDTAMYLCATSSTGGSGYTFGSGTRLTVV.

The chain carries TRBV5-6 and TRBJ2-5, with a weak D call TRBD1 (6 bases). CDR3 size: 13 residues. Germline V gives CDR1 SGHDT, CDR2 YYEEEE. V was cut by 2 bases and J by 4 bases, with 9 bases left in between. CDR3 sequence (DNA): TGTGCCAGCAGCTTCGGACAGTCAGAGACCCAGTACTTC. It codes for CASSFGQSETQYF.

J is TRBJ1-1 and V is TRBV4-1; 9 bases are shared with TRBD1. The CDR3 has 14 amino acids. Germline loops: CDR1 MGHRA, CDR2 YSYEKL. V lost 5 bases and J lost 3; bases outside the gene matches: 4. The CDR3: CASSSTGGYTEAFF. CDR3 nucleotide sequence: TGCGCCAGCAGCTCGACAGGGGGATACACTGAAGCTTTCTTT.

The chain recombines TRBV12-5 with TRBJ2-7; TRBD2 agrees at 8 bases. Per germline, CDR1 LGHNT and CDR2 FRNRAP. V trimming: 2 bases; J trimming: 1 base; junction bases outside the gene matches: 7. The CDR3 is 16 amino acids. CDR3 coding DNA: TGTGCTAGTGGTTTGTTTAGCGGGACATCTTCCTACGAGCAGTACTTC. Residues: CASGLFSGTSSYEQYF.

This sequence joins TRBV7-2 and TRBJ1-2; D unclear. Looked up from germline, CDR1 is SGHTA and CDR2 is FQGNSA. The CDR3 length is 10 residues. V was clipped by 2 bases and J by 5 bases, with 0 bases between them. Here the CDR3 DNA reads TGTGCCAGCAGCTTATATGGCTACACCTTC. Residues: CASSLYGYTF.

The chain has TRBV7-6 and TRBJ1-1, with 7 bases lining up with TRBD1. The germline gives CDR1 SGHVS, CDR2 FNYEAQ. The CDR3 sequence is 15 residues long. After removal of 1 base from V and 4 bases from J, the junction contained 6 bases not matched to a gene. CDR3 coding DNA: TGTGCCAGCAGCTTAGATCAGACAGGGATCACTGAAGCTTTCTTT. Translated, it gives CASSLDQTGITEAFF.

V usage is TRBV10-3 and J usage is TRBJ1-1; D call uncertain. Germline CDR1 and CDR2: ENHRY and SYGVKD. The V end lost 2 bases, the J end lost 4 bases, and 14 bases lay between the germline ends. This CDR3 spans 15 amino acids. The DNA for the CDR3 is TGTGCCATCAGTGAGGGAGTCGGGATGGGCACTGAAGCTTTCTTT. This gives the protein CAISEGVGMGTEAFF.

V gene TRBV28 combines with J gene TRBJ1-1, with D hard to call. This CDR3 has 15 amino acids. CDR1 MDHEN and CDR2 SYDVKM come from the germline V gene. V was shortened by 3 bases and J by 0 bases, with 11 bases between the two germline ends. CDR3: CASSLGTEMNTEAFF. CDR3 DNA sequence: TGTGCCAGCAGTTTGGGCACAGAGATGAACACTGAAGCTTTCTTT.

The chain is built from TRBV13 and TRBJ2-7, with 8 bases matching TRBD2. The CDR3 is 15 residues long. V dropped 5 bases and J dropped 7; count of bases not matched to a gene: 13. The V gene's germline CDR1 is PRHDT and CDR2 FYEKMQ (reference sequence). This chain's CDR3 is CASSPLRKREREQYF. The CDR3 DNA sequence: TGTGCCAGCAGCCCCCTTCGAAAGCGGGAGAGAGAGCAGTACTTC.

This sequence joins TRBV7-9 and TRBJ1-2; maybe TRBD1 (5 bases). Germline CDR1 and CDR2: SEHNR and FQNEAQ (reference sequence). This CDR3 is 14 amino acids long. The V end lost 2 bases, the J end lost 3 bases, and 10 bases lay between the germline ends. The CDR3 DNA follows: TGTGCCAGCAGCTTACATCTGGGGGACTATGGCTACACCTTC. Its protein is CASSLHLGDYGYTF.

J is TRBJ2-1 and V is TRBV2; 16 bases fit TRBD2. Germline CDR1 and CDR2: SNHLY and FYNNEI. Germline trimming cut 6 bases from V and 0 bases from J; bases unmatched to any gene: 2. The CDR3 length is 17 residues. The CDR3 spells CASRGTSGGVSYNEQFF. Here the CDR3 DNA reads TGTGCCAGCAGAGGGACTAGCGGGGGGGTCTCCTACAATGAGCAGTTCTTC.

This clone has just one count. The chain employs TRBV6-5 and TRBJ1-5; the D gene is possibly TRBD1 (5 bases). This CDR3 has 12 amino acids. The germline V gene encodes CDR1 MNHEY and CDR2 SVGAGI. V lost 8 bases and J 7 bases, leaving 12 bases between the germline ends. CDR3 in DNA: TGTGCCAGCGGGACCTCAGGGCAGCCCCAGCATTTT. Its translation: CASGTSGQPQHF.

The rearrangement joins TRBV19 to TRBJ1-2, with D possibly TRBD1 on 5 matching bases. Germline-derived CDR1 and CDR2 are LNHDA and SQIVND (reference sequence). CDR3 size: 17 residues. Trimming took off 0 bases at V and 4 bases at J, with 18 bases between the two ends. The CDR3 spells CASSIDLPRDAFYGYTF. CDR3 DNA: TGTGCCAGTAGTATAGATCTACCCCGGGACGCCTTCTATGGCTACACCTTC. Using reference TRBV19 and TRBJ1-2 for the parts outside the CDR3, the full variable domain is DGGITQSPKYLFRKEGQNVTLSCEQNLNHDAMYWYRQDPGQGLRLIYYSQIVNDFQKGDIAEGYSVSREKKESFPLTVTSAQKNPTAFYLCASSIDLPRDAFYGYTFGSGTRLTVV.

The chain couples TRBV5-1 to TRBJ2-5, with D uncertain. The assigned J gene may be wrong: the sequence end matches TRBJ2-7 better. The CDR3 is made up of 15 amino acids. In germline, CDR1 is SGHRS, CDR2 YFSETQ. The CDR3 reads CASSLEGATSLEQYF. CDR3 DNA sequence: TGCGCCAGCAGCTTGGAAGGAGCAACGTCGCTCGAGCAGTACTTC.

The chain couples TRBV11-3 to TRBJ2-6; D unclear. Germline CDR1 reads SGHNT; CDR2 reads YENEEA. The CDR3 totals 14 residues. Trimming left V 1 base short and J 4 bases short, with 5 bases between. The CDR3 loop is CASSLGSGANVLTF. The CDR3 region has the DNA TGTGCCAGCAGCTTAGGGTCCGGGGCCAACGTCCTGACTTTC.

The gene calls are TRBV30 and TRBJ1-5; no definite D call. Between the trimmed V and J ends, which lost 0 bases and 0 bases, there was a span of 12 bases. The V gene's germline CDR1 is GTSNPN and CDR2 SVGIG (reference sequence). The CDR3 length is 16 residues. CDR3 loop: CAWSVPGLYSNQPQHF. Here the CDR3 DNA reads TGTGCCTGGAGTGTACCGGGTCTTTATAGCAATCAGCCCCAGCATTTT.